Listed below are T cell receptor beta chains from one sample, sequenced in a study of T cells in Graves' hyperthyroidism and ophthalmopathy. TCRdb reanalysed the multiplex PCR reads using MiXCR and keeps one entry per CDR3 protein. Found here are 400,000 to 600,000 distinct CDR3 sequences, about 15% of them singletons; the top ten hold about 31%. Material for sequencing was blood. Receptors were obtained from a woman aged 25 to 39 with Graves' ophthalmopathy. CDR3s include the opening cysteine and the closing phenylalanine or tryptophan. D genes are given only for firm matches. Where a row states a size, it is once, few, many or the class of an expanded clone; other rows omit it.

v_call	clone_size	j_call	d_call	cdr3_nt	cdr3_aa
TRBV6-2/TRBV6-3	few	TRBJ2-7	.	TGTGCCAGCAGTGTCGGACAGTATGCCTCCTACGAGCAGTACTTC	CASSVGQYASYEQYF
TRBV20-1	many	TRBJ1-5	.	TGCAGTGCTAGACTAGGGAGTGGTCAGCCCCAGCATTTT	CSARLGSGQPQHF
TRBV5-6	once	TRBJ1-1	.	TGTGCCAGCAGCTTGGTGCAGCCCATGAACACTGAAGCTTTCTTT	CASSLVQPMNTEAFF
TRBV6-2/TRBV6-3	many	TRBJ2-1	TRBD2	TGTGCCAGCAGTTACCCCCCTAGCGGGAGGAAATACAATGAGCAGTTCTTC	CASSYPPSGRKYNEQFF
TRBV6-2/TRBV6-3	.	TRBJ2-7	.	TGTGCCAGCAAGCAAACCCGGAACTACGAGCAGTACTTC	CASKQTRNYEQYF
TRBV4-1	few	TRBJ2-5	.	TGCGCCAGCAGCCAAGTTTTAACTCAAGGGGAGACCCAGTACTTC	CASSQVLTQGETQYF
TRBV29-1	many	TRBJ2-1	TRBD2	TGCAGCGTGGTGCTAGCGGGAGGGCCCGGTGAGCAGTTCTTC	CSVVLAGGPGEQFF
TRBV11-1	many	TRBJ2-3	.	TGTGCCAGCAGCCGGACGCCCGGGGGCTTGGAGGCAGATACGCAGTATTTT	CASSRTPGGLEADTQYF
TRBV6-1	few	TRBJ2-1	TRBD2	TGTGCCAGCAGTGAAATGGGTAGCGGGAGTGGGGATGAGCAGTTCTTC	CASSEMGSGSGDEQFF
TRBV5-6	many	TRBJ2-1	.	TGTGCCAGCAGCTTGGGCCGGACGCGGCTTGGAGAGCAGTTCTTC	CASSLGRTRLGEQFF
TRBV28	many	TRBJ2-1	.	TGTGCCAGCAGTGGTAACTCCTATGAGCAGTTCTTC	CASSGNSYEQFF
TRBV29-1	.	TRBJ1-1	.	TGCAGCGTTGGAAGGGACTACACTGAAGCTTTCTTT	CSVGRDYTEAFF
TRBV6-1	.	TRBJ2-7	.	TGTGCCAGCAGTCCGACACCCTGGAGGAGCTACGAGCAGTACTTC	CASSPTPWRSYEQYF
TRBV10-3	.	TRBJ2-1	TRBD2	TGTGCCATCAATCGGAGTAGCGGGAGGGCCCACAATGAGCAGTTCTTC	CAINRSSGRAHNEQFF
TRBV28	many	TRBJ2-2	.	TGTGCCAGCGGGACGGCCTTCAACACCGGGGAGCTGTTTTTT	CASGTAFNTGELFF
TRBV5-4	.	TRBJ2-1	TRBD2	TGTGCCAGCAGCGCCGGGACTAGCGGGACCTACAATGAGCAGTTCTTC	CASSAGTSGTYNEQFF
TRBV12-3/TRBV12-4	.	TRBJ1-5	.	TGTGCCAGCAGTTTAGGGTCGAGCAATCAGCCCGAGCATTTT	CASSLGSSNQPEHF
TRBV3-1	many	TRBJ2-1	.	TGTGCCAGCAGCCAAGATACCCGGGAGCGTGTCGATGAGCAGTTCTTC	CASSQDTRERVDEQFF
TRBV19	few	TRBJ2-3	TRBD2	TGTGCCAGTAGTAATCCCGGACTAGGCACAGATACGCAGTATTTT	CASSNPGLGTDTQYF
TRBV18	.	TRBJ2-2	.	TGTGCCAGCTCACCAAGGAGGCAAAACACCGGGGAGCTGTTTTTT	CASSPRRQNTGELFF
TRBV14	.	TRBJ1-6	.	TGTGCCAGCAGCCAAGTAGGAGGACCGTGGAGAAATAATTCACCCCTCCACTTT	CASSQVGGPWRNNSPLHF
TRBV5-5	few	TRBJ2-3	.	TGTGCCAGCAGCGTACTCCCCGGCGACCCAATAAGGGATACGCAGTATTTT	CASSVLPGDPIRDTQYF
TRBV5-4	.	TRBJ2-5	.	TGTACCAGCAGCTTCCCAGGGGGGATCCAAGAGACCCAGTACTTC	CTSSFPGGIQETQYF
TRBV30	many	TRBJ2-1	.	TGTGCCTGGAGTGGGTTTTCCGGCGGTAGCTCCTACAATGAGCAGTTCTTC	CAWSGFSGGSSYNEQFF
TRBV28	.	TRBJ2-2	.	TGTGCCAGCGAAGAGGTCGGGGAGCTGTTTTTT	CASEEVGELFF
TRBV11-2	many	TRBJ2-5	.	TGTGCCAGCAGCTTAGCCCCTGCGGATAGGGGCAGAGAGACCCAGTACTTC	CASSLAPADRGRETQYF
TRBV7-2	many	TRBJ2-1	.	TGTGCCAGCAGCTTAGCGGTCGGCAGCTACAATGAGCAGTTCTTC	CASSLAVGSYNEQFF